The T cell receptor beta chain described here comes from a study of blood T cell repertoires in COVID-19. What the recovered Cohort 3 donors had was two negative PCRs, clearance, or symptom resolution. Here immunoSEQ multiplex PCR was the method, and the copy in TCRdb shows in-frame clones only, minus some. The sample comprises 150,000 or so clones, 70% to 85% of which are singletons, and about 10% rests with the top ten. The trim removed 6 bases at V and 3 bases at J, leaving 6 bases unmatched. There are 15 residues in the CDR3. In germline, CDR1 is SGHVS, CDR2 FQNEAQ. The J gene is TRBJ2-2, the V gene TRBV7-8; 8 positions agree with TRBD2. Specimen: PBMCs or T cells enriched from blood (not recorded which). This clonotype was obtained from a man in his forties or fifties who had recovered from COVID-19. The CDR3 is CASRGFGGDTGELFF. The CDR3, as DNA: TGTGCCAGCAGGGGTTTCGGGGGGGACACCGGGGAGCTGTTTTTT.